The rows below give T cell receptor beta chains drawn from one sample of a study of T cell responses to AZD1222 COVID-19 vaccine. Using immunoSEQ multiplex PCR, the repertoire was profiled, and TCRdb retains in-frame clones only, with some absent. This table has approximately 89,000 clones, 90% appearing once. This sample comprised peripheral blood, obtained 28 days after the second AZD1222 dose. The receptors stem from an adult who received the AZD1222 COVID-19 vaccine. Both conserved end residues are part of each CDR3. The order of the fields is J gene, V gene, CDR3 protein.

J: TRBJ1-5
V: TRBV19
CDR3: CASSMGQQDVEPQHF

J: TRBJ1-6
V: TRBV9
CDR3: CASSPGQGYSPLHF

J: TRBJ2-7
V: TRBV12-3/TRBV12-4
CDR3: CASSLKQPYEQYF

J: TRBJ1-2
V: TRBV7-2
CDR3: CASSLDRAPGYTF

J: TRBJ1-5
V: TRBV7-2
CDR3: CASSEQGDQPQHF

J: TRBJ1-1
V: TRBV10-2
CDR3: CASSPYDVNTEAFF

J: TRBJ1-4
V: TRBV28
CDR3: CASRPSGGNEKLFF

J: TRBJ1-1
V: TRBV18
CDR3: CASSPLGQKVYTEAFF

J: TRBJ2-7
V: TRBV4-1
CDR3: CASSQGLRRGRQISYEQYF

J: TRBJ1-1
V: TRBV6-5
CDR3: CASSYTLTESTEAFF

J: TRBJ2-7
V: TRBV6-5
CDR3: CASSAPSGGEQYF

J: TRBJ1-5
V: TRBV7-8
CDR3: CASSLTGDSNQPQHF

J: TRBJ2-3
V: TRBV5-5
CDR3: CASSLFNTDTQYF

J: TRBJ1-1
V: TRBV6-5
CDR3: CASSYWSDRGTEAFF

J: TRBJ1-2
V: TRBV2
CDR3: CASTPGGDGYTF

J: TRBJ2-7
V: TRBV7-8
CDR3: CASSLETGGLPYEQYF

J: TRBJ1-2
V: TRBV19
CDR3: CASSIHAGTGSGYTF

J: TRBJ1-1
V: TRBV7-8
CDR3: CASRPDREVTEAFF

J: TRBJ2-5
V: TRBV24-1
CDR3: CATSESGAGETQYF

J: TRBJ2-3
V: TRBV15
CDR3: CATSRGAGGYYSTDTQYF

J: TRBJ1-6
V: TRBV7-8
CDR3: CASSSDLNSPLHF

J: TRBJ1-5
V: TRBV2
CDR3: CASSISPAQPQHF

J: TRBJ1-1
V: TRBV6-2/TRBV6-3
CDR3: CASSQPDRVENTEAFF

J: TRBJ2-1
V: TRBV12-3/TRBV12-4
CDR3: CASRRGSEQFF

J: TRBJ1-5
V: TRBV30
CDR3: CACTQGIEQPQHF

J: TRBJ1-2
V: TRBV28
CDR3: CASSRDRGLGYTF

J: TRBJ2-3
V: TRBV28
CDR3: CASNTPRSTDTQYF

J: TRBJ2-5
V: TRBV10-2
CDR3: CASSASGQETQYF

J: TRBJ2-7
V: TRBV5-5
CDR3: CASSLDRGYYEQYF

J: TRBJ1-1
V: TRBV7-2
CDR3: CASSLGGASTEAFF

J: TRBJ2-5
V: TRBV6-5
CDR3: CASSYSLQETQYF

J: TRBJ1-4
V: TRBV30
CDR3: CARQGFREKLFF

J: TRBJ1-3
V: TRBV5-6
CDR3: CASSPDRGLISGNTIYF

J: TRBJ2-3
V: TRBV5-1
CDR3: CASRWTDTQYF

J: TRBJ1-1
V: TRBV28
CDR3: CASSRTGQNTEAFF

J: TRBJ1-6
V: TRBV7-9
CDR3: CASSPGSPLHF

J: TRBJ2-1
V: TRBV27
CDR3: CASSLLPGQGNEQFF

J: TRBJ1-6
V: TRBV10-2
CDR3: CASSANRGLSPLHF

J: TRBJ1-2
V: TRBV18
CDR3: CASSPPFTGQGAYGYTF

J: TRBJ2-7
V: TRBV7-9
CDR3: CASSPHETSGGAGSYEQYF

J: TRBJ2-7
V: TRBV6-5
CDR3: CASSQGAQEQYF

J: TRBJ1-5
V: TRBV19
CDR3: CASSIVLDQPQHF

J: TRBJ1-6
V: TRBV9
CDR3: CASSVGGGQAYNSPLHF

J: TRBJ2-1
V: TRBV9
CDR3: CASSVDGGSYNEQFF

J: TRBJ2-2
V: TRBV2
CDR3: CAGLGTGRTGELFF

J: TRBJ1-1
V: TRBV4-3
CDR3: CASSRLGGHDEAFF

J: TRBJ1-2
V: TRBV28
CDR3: CASRDRDGGPANYGYTF

J: TRBJ2-3
V: TRBV18
CDR3: CASSPQADTQYF

J: TRBJ1-1
V: TRBV2
CDR3: CASSWARDRGNTEAFF

J: TRBJ2-5
V: TRBV19
CDR3: CASSADRVSETQYF